The rows below give T cell receptor beta chains drawn from one sample of a study of spatial heterogeneity in lung cancer. TCRdb fed the 5' RACE reads into MiXCR, producing one record per CDR3 protein. The top ten clones hold around 10% of a sample with approximately 52,000 distinct CDR3 sequences, 5.3% of them seen once. The sample here was PBMCs, taken at surgery. The receptors derive from a male donor with early-stage non-small cell lung cancer. CDR3s leave out the opening cysteine and the closing phenylalanine or tryptophan. Clone size is not always given. Where it is, it says once, few, many or a class for expanded clones.

TRBV20-1 | many | SANPQGSGRSTDTQY
TRBV20-1 | many | SARFGGDTQY
TRBV6-1 | few | ASSGRPENTEAF
TRBV15 | many | ATSRGGSTDTQY
TRBV12-5 | many | ASGLGQGSSGELF
TRBV3-1 | few | ASSRGEGTGELF
TRBV7-2 | many | ASSLDRTDTQY
TRBV20-1 | many | SARDGAGDQETQY
TRBV10-3 | . | AISESLGGTGYEQY
TRBV5-1 | few | ASSLERGPNEKLF
TRBV6-5 | many | ASSAGAGGRETQY
TRBV9 | many | ASSLHTDTQY
TRBV29-1 | many | SVDPGQPNEKLF
TRBV4-1 | many | ASSQKWREGPDTQY
TRBV5-1 | many | ASSSRDREGQF
TRBV7-2 | many | ASSSTGGAGPGELF
TRBV20-1 | many | SATGTGAGQPQH
TRBV5-4 | many | ASSFGTGGREAF